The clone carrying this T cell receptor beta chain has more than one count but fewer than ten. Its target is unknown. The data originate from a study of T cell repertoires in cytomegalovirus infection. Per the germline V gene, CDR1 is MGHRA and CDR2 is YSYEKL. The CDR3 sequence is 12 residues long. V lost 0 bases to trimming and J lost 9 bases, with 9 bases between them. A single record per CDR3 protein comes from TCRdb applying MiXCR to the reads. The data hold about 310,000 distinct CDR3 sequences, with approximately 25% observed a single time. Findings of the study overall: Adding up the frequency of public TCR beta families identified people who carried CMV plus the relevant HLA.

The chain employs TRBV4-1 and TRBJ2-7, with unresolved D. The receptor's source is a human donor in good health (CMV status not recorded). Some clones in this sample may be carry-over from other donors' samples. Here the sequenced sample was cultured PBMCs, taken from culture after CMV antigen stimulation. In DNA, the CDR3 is TGCGCCAGCAGCCAAGATCTAGGTGTGCAGTACTTC. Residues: CASSQDLGVQYF.